This paragraph covers one T cell receptor beta chain sequence. This sample was included in a study of OX40 agonist ivuxolimab in advanced cancers. Produced via immunoSEQ multiplex PCR; TCRdb's table is partial and in-frame only. The sample lists some 70,000 clones; around 81% were seen once. The sequencing here drew on CD4+ or CD8+ T cells sorted from blood, taken in a trial of the OX40 agonist ivuxolimab. The source is an adult with an advanced solid tumor such as melanoma, head and neck, liver or kidney cancer.

The CDR3 DNA reads as TGTGCCAGCAGCTTAGAGGGGTGGGTTTACGAGCAGTACTTC. It translates to CASSLEGWVYEQYF. This chain joins TRBV7-9 and TRBJ2-7, with TRBD1 as a possible D gene (5 bases). CDR3 size: 14 residues. Trimming cost V 1 base and J 4 bases, with 11 bases left between them. Germline lookup yields CDR1 SEHNR and CDR2 FQNEAQ (reference sequence).